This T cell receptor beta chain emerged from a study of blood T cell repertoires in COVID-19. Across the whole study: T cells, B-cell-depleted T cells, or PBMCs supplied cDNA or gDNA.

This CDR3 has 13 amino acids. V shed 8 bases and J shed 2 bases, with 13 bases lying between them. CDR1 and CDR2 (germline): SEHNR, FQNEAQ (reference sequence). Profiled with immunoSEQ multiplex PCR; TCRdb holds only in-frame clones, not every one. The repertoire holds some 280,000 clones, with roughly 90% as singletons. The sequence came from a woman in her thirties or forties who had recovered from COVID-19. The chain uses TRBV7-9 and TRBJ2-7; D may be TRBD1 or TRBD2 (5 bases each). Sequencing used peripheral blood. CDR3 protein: CASGLEGPYEQYF. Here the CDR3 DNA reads TGTGCCAGCGGTTTAGAGGGGCCCTACGAGCAGTACTTC.